The entry that follows covers one T cell receptor (beta chain) sequence. Within the sample, other DNA sequences also encode this same CDR3. Data came from immunoSEQ multiplex PCR; TCRdb stores just in-frame clones and leaves some out. This table has hundreds of thousands of clones, 85% to 90% appearing once. Clinical history as reported by participants underpinned cohort assignment. The V gene's germline CDR1 is SGHTA and CDR2 FQGNSA. The J segment lost 7 bases and the V segment lost 1 base, leaving 6 bases of the junction unmatched. This CDR3 has 15 amino acids. This entry is derived from a study of blood T cell repertoires in COVID-19.

The material sequenced was PBMCs or T cells enriched from blood (not recorded which). The TCR sequence derives from a man aged 25 to 40 who had recovered from COVID-19. The chain has TRBV7-2 and TRBJ1-5; TRBD1 agrees at 8 bases. For the CDR3, the DNA is TGTGCCAGCAGCTTAGATCAGGGGGCAAGGCAGCCCCAGCATTTT. It is translated as CASSLDQGARQPQHF.